Following are 15 T cell receptor beta chains from one sample sequenced in a study of identifying expanded T cells in peripheral blood. Some clones are missing from TCRdb's copy, which holds only in-frame ones; the method was immunoSEQ multiplex PCR. The sample yields around 99,000 clones, less than 90% seen once. The sequenced sample consisted of blood. These receptors all come from a person aged 18 to 75 in good health.

The J gene is TRBJ2-3, the V gene TRBV7-3, with D hard to call. Trimming removed 5 bases at V and 3 bases at J, with 9 bases between. This CDR3 comprises 13 residues. The germline gives CDR1 SGHTA, CDR2 FQGTGA. For the CDR3, the DNA is TGTGCCAGCAGCCCTTACCAAACAGATACGCAGTATTTT. Protein sequence: CASSPYQTDTQYF.

The chain couples TRBV30 to TRBJ2-4; TRBD1 aligns across 7 bases. The CDR3 is made up of 12 amino acids. V dropped 3 bases and J dropped 13; count of bases not matched to a gene: 9. Germline loops: CDR1 GTSNPN, CDR2 SVGIG (reference sequence). The CDR3 nucleotides read TGTGCCTGGAGGGATGGACAGGCAGTACAGTACTTC. It encodes CAWRDGQAVQYF. Together with reference TRBV30 and TRBJ2-4, the CDR3 gives the full variable domain: SQTIHQWPATLVQPVGSPLSLECTVEGTSNPNLYWYRQAAGRGLQLLFYSVGIGQISSEVPQNLSASRPQDRQFILSSKKLLLSDSGFYLCAWRDGQAVQYFGAGTRLSVL.

This clone was seen a few times. The chain has TRBV6-5 and TRBJ1-3; no reliable D call. The germline V and J ends were trimmed by 4 bases and 0 bases, with 4 bases remaining between them. The CDR3 is 13 amino acids. Per the germline V gene, CDR1 is MNHEY and CDR2 is SVGAGI. The CDR3 coding sequence is TGTGCCAGCAGTTCCTTCTCTGGAAACACCATATATTTT. Translating it yields CASSSFSGNTIYF.

This CDR3 reads CASSLGQANYGYTF. The CDR3, as DNA: TGTGCCAGCAGTCTCGGACAGGCTAACTATGGCTACACCTTC. The V gene is TRBV6-5, the J gene TRBJ1-2, with 7 bases aligning to TRBD1. Germline CDR1 and CDR2: MNHEY and SVGAGI. This CDR3 is 14 amino acids long. After removal of 5 bases from V and 0 bases from J, the junction contained 3 bases not matched to a gene.

This clone was counted a single time. The rearrangement uses TRBV5-1 and TRBJ1-4, with D hard to call. The CDR3 loop spans 12 amino acids. Germline V gene data show CDR1 as SGHRS and CDR2 as YFSETQ. Deletions cut 5 bases from V and 8 bases from J, with 10 bases between. The CDR3 nucleotides read TGCGCCAGCAGATCCGGGCAAGAAAAACTGTTTTTT. Its translation is CASRSGQEKLFF.

The chain recombines TRBV16 with TRBJ2-1, with D perhaps matching TRBD2 (6 bases). The ends were cut back, 2 bases at V and 3 bases at J, with 14 bases in the middle. Germline CDR1 reads KGHSY; CDR2 reads FQNENV. This CDR3 is 16 amino acids long. CDR3 loop: CASSQIPPGDYNEQFF. The CDR3 DNA sequence: TGTGCCAGCAGCCAAATCCCACCGGGGGACTACAATGAGCAGTTCTTC.

This clone was seen only a few times. This chain uses TRBV25-1 with TRBJ1-6, with a weak D call TRBD1 (6 bases). Trimming took off 11 bases at V and 3 bases at J, with 11 bases between the two ends. CDR1 and CDR2 from the germline V gene are MGHDK and SYGVNS. The CDR3 loop spans 13 amino acids. The CDR3 DNA follows: TGTGCCTCAGGGGACGTCTATAATTCACCCCTCCACTTT. As protein: CASGDVYNSPLHF.

This clone came up a few times. The genes are TRBV13 and TRBJ1-6; D ambiguous. The CDR3 is 14 residues long. The germline V gene has CDR1 PRHDT and CDR2 FYEKMQ (reference sequence). With 3 bases removed from V and 2 bases from J, the gap between germline ends came to 5 bases. Here the CDR3 DNA reads TGTGCCAGCAGCTTCACAGCCTATAATTCACCCCTCCACTTT. Amino acid sequence: CASSFTAYNSPLHF.

This clone was detected only once. J is TRBJ1-6 and V is TRBV4-3; maybe TRBD1 (6 bases). V was clipped by 0 bases and J by 12 bases, with 15 bases between them. This CDR3 is 15 amino acids long. Germline V CDR1 and CDR2: LGHNA, YSLEER. This chain's CDR3 is CASSQDGDTQVPLHF. The CDR3 bases are TGCGCCAGCAGCCAAGACGGGGACACACAGGTACCCCTCCACTTT.

In its sample, this clone was seen once. The chain is built from TRBV11-3 and TRBJ2-3; D is uncertain. V was cut by 5 bases and J by 6 bases, with 12 bases left in between. Germline V CDR1 and CDR2: SGHNT, YENEEA. This CDR3 spans 13 amino acids. In nucleotides, the CDR3 is TGTGCCAGCAGCAGTTTACAGTGGGATACGCAGTATTTT. Translated, it gives CASSSLQWDTQYF.

This sequence joins TRBV11-3 and TRBJ2-1; 13 bases agree with TRBD2. This CDR3 region has 13 residues. Germline V gene data show CDR1 as SGHNT and CDR2 as YENEEA. The V segment lost 4 bases and the J segment 15 bases; nucleotides outside the gene matches: 6. The CDR3 reads CASSWGLAGNRFF. The CDR3 region has the DNA TGTGCCAGCAGCTGGGGACTAGCGGGAAACAGGTTCTTC.

For the CDR3, the DNA is TGCGCCAGCAGCTTGGCCACCACCGAAAACTATGGCTACACCTTC. Amino acid sequence: CASSLATTENYGYTF. The chain recombines TRBV5-1 with TRBJ1-2; D unclear. CDR1 SGHRS and CDR2 YFSETQ come from the germline V gene. Trimming left V 0 bases short and J 2 bases short, with 11 bases between. The CDR3 loop spans 15 amino acids.

This clone appeared a single time. V and J are TRBV5-5 and TRBJ2-1; the match to TRBD2 covers 9 bases. Germline V gene lookup returns CDR1 SGHKS and CDR2 YYEKEE (reference sequence). This CDR3 is built from 18 residues. The J segment lost 6 bases and the V segment lost 1 base, leaving 14 bases of the junction unmatched. CDR3 amino acids: CASSLSGVGTSYANEQFF. The CDR3 bases are TGTGCCAGCAGCTTGTCCGGCGTCGGGACTAGCTATGCCAATGAGCAGTTCTTC.

The chain joins TRBV6-5 to TRBJ1-5; D gene unclear. The V gene's germline CDR1 is MNHEY and CDR2 SVGAGI. V lost 0 bases, J lost 7 bases, and 13 bases lay in between. CDR3 length equals 15 residues. CDR3 sequence (DNA): TGTGCCAGCAGTTACTCCTGGGAGGGAGAGCAGCCCCAGCATTTT. It is translated as CASSYSWEGEQPQHF.

The chain recombines TRBV27 with TRBJ2-3; D is uncertain. V lost 6 bases, J lost 0 bases, and 13 bases lay in between. The germline gives CDR1 MNHEY, CDR2 SMNVEV (reference sequence). The CDR3 covers 15 residues. DNA of the CDR3: TGTGCCAGCAGGCCGTACCCGGACAGCACAGATACGCAGTATTTT. Translating gives CASRPYPDSTDTQYF.